Sequencing of this TCR beta chain was carried out in a study of T cells in Graves' hyperthyroidism and ophthalmopathy. Germline V gives CDR1 MDHEN, CDR2 SYDVKM. With 5 bases removed from V and 5 bases from J, the gap between germline ends came to 19 bases. This CDR3 region has 17 residues. Uncontrolled infection, other autoimmune disease, pregnancy or lactation barred patients from enrollment. It was RNA transcripts that yielded the amplified TCR beta CDR3 regions. With the HTBI primer set, the TCR CDR3 went through a first round of RT-PCR. TCRdb ran MiXCR on the multiplex PCR reads and lists one entry per CDR3 protein. This table has 600,000 or so distinct CDR3 sequences, over 12% appearing once. There are many counts of this clonotype. The antigen remains undetermined. Whole-study results and caveats: Most thyroid clonotypes with frequency above 0.001 were detected in blood.

This receptor was taken from a woman aged 18-35 years with Graves' ophthalmopathy. The sample taken for sequencing was blood. V is TRBV28 and J is TRBJ2-6, with TRBD1 as a possible D gene (7 bases). The CDR3 DNA reads TGTGCCAGCAGTCCCTTCGCATCAGGGGGGAGGGCCAACGTCCTGACTTTC. It yields the protein CASSPFASGGRANVLTF. Variable domain in full (rest from reference TRBV28 and TRBJ2-6): DVKVTQSSRYLVKRTGEKVFLECVQDMDHENMFWYRQDPGLGLRLIYFSYDVKMKEKGDIPEGYSVSREKKERFSLILESASTNQTSMYLCASSPFASGGRANVLTFGAGSRLTVL.